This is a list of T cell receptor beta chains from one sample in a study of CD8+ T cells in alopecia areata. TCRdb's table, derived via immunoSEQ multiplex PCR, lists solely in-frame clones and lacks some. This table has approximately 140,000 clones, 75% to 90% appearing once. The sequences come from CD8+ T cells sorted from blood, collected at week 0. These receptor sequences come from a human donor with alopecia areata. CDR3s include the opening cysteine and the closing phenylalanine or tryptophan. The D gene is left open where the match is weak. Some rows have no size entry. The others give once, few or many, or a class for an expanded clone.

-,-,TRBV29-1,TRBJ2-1,TGCAGCGTTGAGTCAGGGCGGAATGAGCAGTTCTTC,CSVESGRNEQFF
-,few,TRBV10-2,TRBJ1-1,TGCGCGTCGGAAACGAACACTGAAGCTTTCTTT,CASETNTEAFF
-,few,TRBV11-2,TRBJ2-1,TGTGCCAGCAGCTCACACCCAGAGAGCTCCTACAATGAGCAGTTCTTC,CASSSHPESSYNEQFF
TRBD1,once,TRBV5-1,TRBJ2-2,TGCGCCAGCAGTCGATTCGGACAGGGAGGCACCGGGGAGCTGTTTTTT,CASSRFGQGGTGELFF
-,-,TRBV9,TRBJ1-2,TGTGCCAGCAGCGTTCTAGTGGGTGCCAACTATGGCTACACCTTC,CASSVLVGANYGYTF
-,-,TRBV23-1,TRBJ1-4,TGCGCCAGCAGTAAAAAGGGACCGGTGGGGGAAAAACTGTTTTTT,CASSKKGPVGEKLFF
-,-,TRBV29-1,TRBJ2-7,TGCAGCGTGCGGGGCAGCTACTCCTACGAGCAGTACTTC,CSVRGSYSYEQYF
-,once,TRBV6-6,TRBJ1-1,TGTGCCAGCACTCGCCCGGGGGATAACACTGAAGCTTTCTTT,CASTRPGDNTEAFF
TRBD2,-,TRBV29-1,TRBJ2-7,TGCAGCGTTGAAGGCGGGCGAGTAGCGGGAGGGCCCGGGGAGCAGTACTTC,CSVEGGRVAGGPGEQYF
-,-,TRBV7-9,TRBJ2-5,TGTGCCAGCAGCCGACCCCTAGGGGGACAAGAGACCCAGTACTTC,CASSRPLGGQETQYF
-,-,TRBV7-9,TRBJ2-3,TGTGCCAGCAGCTTAAACGGCCGGGAAGCGCAGTATTTT,CASSLNGREAQYF
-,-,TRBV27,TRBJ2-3,TGTGCCAGCGGCCACGGGGGCGGAATAGATACGCAGTATTTT,CASGHGGGIDTQYF
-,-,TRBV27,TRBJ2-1,TGTGCCAGCAGTTTAATCCCGGGCAACGACAATGAGCAGTTCTTC,CASSLIPGNDNEQFF
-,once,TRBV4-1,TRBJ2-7,TGCGCCAGCAGCCAAGGTGGAGGGGGCTACGAGCAGTACTTC,CASSQGGGGYEQYF
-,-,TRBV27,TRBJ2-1,TGTGCCAGCAGTTTACCGGGTGGGGATGAGCAGTTCTTC,CASSLPGGDEQFF
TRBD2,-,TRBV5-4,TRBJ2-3,TGTGCCAGCAGCAAGGGCTCTAGCGGTCGCACAGATACGCAGTATTTT,CASSKGSSGRTDTQYF
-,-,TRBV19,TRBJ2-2,TGTGCCAGTAGTATACTTTTAACCCCCGGGGAGCTGTTTTTT,CASSILLTPGELFF
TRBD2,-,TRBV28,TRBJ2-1,TGTGCCAGCAACGGGCCGGGACTAAACAATGAGCAGTTCTTC,CASNGPGLNNEQFF
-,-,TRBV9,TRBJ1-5,TGTGCCAGCAGCGTATATGGGGATAGCAATCAACCCCAGCATTTT,CASSVYGDSNQPQHF
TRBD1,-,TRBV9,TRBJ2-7,TGTGCCAGCAGCTCTACGGGACAGGGCTCCTACGAGCAGTACTTC,CASSSTGQGSYEQYF
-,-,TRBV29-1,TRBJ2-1,TGCAGCGTCTCGACGAGGGGGAACCACTACAATGAGCAGTTCTTC,CSVSTRGNHYNEQFF
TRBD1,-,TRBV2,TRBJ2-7,TGTGCCAGCTTAGACAGGGCCTACGAGCAGTACTTC,CASLDRAYEQYF
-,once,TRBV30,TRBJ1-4,TGTGCCTGGAGACACGTCGATAATGAAAAACTGTTTTTT,CAWRHVDNEKLFF
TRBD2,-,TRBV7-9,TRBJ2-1,TGTGCCAGCAGCCCCCCTAGCGGGACCTACAATGAGCAGTTCTTC,CASSPPSGTYNEQFF
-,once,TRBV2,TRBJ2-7,TGTGCCAGCAGTGTAACGCGGACAGATATATCCTACGAGCAGTACTTC,CASSVTRTDISYEQYF
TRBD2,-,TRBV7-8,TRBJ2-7,TGTGCCAGCAGCCCAAGACTAGCGGGGGAATACGAGCAGTACTTC,CASSPRLAGEYEQYF
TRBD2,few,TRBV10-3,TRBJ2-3,TGTGCCATCAGTGATCGGGGGGGGGCCAACACAGATACGCAGTATTTT,CAISDRGGANTDTQYF
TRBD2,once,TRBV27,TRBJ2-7,TGTGCCAGCAGTTTTCAACTAGCGGGGATTCGGGGATACGAGCAGTACTTC,CASSFQLAGIRGYEQYF